These T cell receptor beta chains were read from a single sample in a study of blood T cell repertoires in COVID-19. The table came from immunoSEQ multiplex PCR; TCRdb's copy has only in-frame clones and leaves some out. Of 310,000 or so clones listed, around 90% are singletons. Specimen: peripheral blood. Receptors originate from a man younger than 30 who had recovered from COVID-19. Each CDR3 is given without its conserved first and last residue. Fields, in order: CDR3 length, V gene, D gene, CDR3 protein. D genes are given only for firm matches.

len: 11
v_gene: TRBV7-9
d_gene: TRBD2
CDR3aa: ASGTSGLYEQY

len: 15
v_gene: TRBV7-3
d_gene: TRBD1
CDR3aa: ASSLKAQGIGTDTQY

len: 12
v_gene: TRBV6-1
d_gene: TRBD2
CDR3aa: ASSELAGGGEQF

len: 12
v_gene: TRBV24-1
d_gene: .
CDR3aa: ATSDLDRTYGYT

len: 14
v_gene: TRBV20-1
d_gene: .
CDR3aa: SASWASPLHTDTQY

len: 14
v_gene: TRBV4-1
d_gene: TRBD1
CDR3aa: ASSQGPGGYTGELF

len: 16
v_gene: TRBV4-1
d_gene: TRBD1
CDR3aa: ASSHQSRGQAFSYEQY

len: 11
v_gene: TRBV18
d_gene: TRBD1
CDR3aa: ASSPRDSYGYT

len: 13
v_gene: TRBV6-5
d_gene: .
CDR3aa: ASSHPHPQANEQF

len: 14
v_gene: TRBV7-2
d_gene: TRBD1
CDR3aa: ASSLGTGGGSYGYT

len: 14
v_gene: TRBV6-1
d_gene: .
CDR3aa: ASSESSAGIKYGYT

len: 13
v_gene: TRBV27
d_gene: .
CDR3aa: ASSRTGGANYGYT

len: 14
v_gene: TRBV7-2
d_gene: .
CDR3aa: ASSLVPDTRTYEQY

len: 10
v_gene: TRBV2
d_gene: TRBD2
CDR3aa: ASSEERGEQY

len: 12
v_gene: TRBV19
d_gene: .
CDR3aa: ASSIWLGGTEAF

len: 13
v_gene: TRBV6-5
d_gene: .
CDR3aa: ASRDPDSDTTEAF

len: 11
v_gene: TRBV30
d_gene: TRBD2
CDR3aa: ASAREGPYEQY

len: 17
v_gene: TRBV7-3
d_gene: TRBD1
CDR3aa: ASSLRGQGALSYNSPLH

len: 13
v_gene: TRBV6-5
d_gene: TRBD1
CDR3aa: ASRTDRGGIETQY

len: 13
v_gene: TRBV5-1
d_gene: TRBD1
CDR3aa: ASSSKDRGYTEAF

len: 12
v_gene: TRBV6-5
d_gene: TRBD1
CDR3aa: ASGLTGPPNEQF

len: 12
v_gene: TRBV9
d_gene: TRBD1
CDR3aa: ASSADRSSYEQY

len: 13
v_gene: TRBV10-3
d_gene: TRBD1
CDR3aa: AISRQGAEDYGYT

len: 15
v_gene: TRBV3-1/TRBV3-2
d_gene: .
CDR3aa: ASSPREGYISGNTIY

len: 13
v_gene: TRBV6-5
d_gene: .
CDR3aa: ASSYSNTPGLEQY

len: 10
v_gene: TRBV29-1
d_gene: .
CDR3aa: AGSLGTDTQY

len: 13
v_gene: TRBV5-1
d_gene: .
CDR3aa: ASSFQGHEGDTQY

len: 10
v_gene: TRBV15
d_gene: TRBD1
CDR3aa: ATSATGDGYT

len: 11
v_gene: TRBV2
d_gene: TRBD2
CDR3aa: ASRGGRVDEQY

len: 14
v_gene: TRBV4-1
d_gene: TRBD1
CDR3aa: ASSQEIGQASYEQY

len: 11
v_gene: TRBV18
d_gene: .
CDR3aa: ASSPGSDQPQH

len: 12
v_gene: TRBV4-3
d_gene: TRBD1
CDR3aa: ASSQNRGNYGYT

len: 10
v_gene: TRBV18
d_gene: .
CDR3aa: ASSLSSYEQY

len: 14
v_gene: TRBV19
d_gene: .
CDR3aa: ASSIVGQMSTDTQY

len: 10
v_gene: TRBV6-2/TRBV6-3
d_gene: .
CDR3aa: ASSTGVYGYT

len: 12
v_gene: TRBV18
d_gene: TRBD1
CDR3aa: ASSLGTGGTEAF